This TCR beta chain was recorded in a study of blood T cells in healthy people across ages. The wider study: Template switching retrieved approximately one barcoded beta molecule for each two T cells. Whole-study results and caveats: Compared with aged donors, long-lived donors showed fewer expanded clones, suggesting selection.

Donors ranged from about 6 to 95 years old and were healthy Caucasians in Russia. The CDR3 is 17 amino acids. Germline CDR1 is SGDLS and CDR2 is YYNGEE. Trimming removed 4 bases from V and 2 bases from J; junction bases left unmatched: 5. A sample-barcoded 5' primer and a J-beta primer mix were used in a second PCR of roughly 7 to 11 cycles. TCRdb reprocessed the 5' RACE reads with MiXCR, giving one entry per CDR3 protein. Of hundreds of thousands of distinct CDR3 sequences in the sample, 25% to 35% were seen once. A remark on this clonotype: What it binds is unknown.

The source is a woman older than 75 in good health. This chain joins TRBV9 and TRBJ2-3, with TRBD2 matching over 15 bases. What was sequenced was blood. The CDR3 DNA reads TGTGCCAGCAGCACGGGACTAGCGGGGGGCCCCACAGATACGCAGTATTTT. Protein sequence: CASSTGLAGGPTDTQYF.